This is a list of T cell receptor beta chains from one sample in a study of T cells in Graves' hyperthyroidism and ophthalmopathy. One entry per CDR3 protein, called by TCRdb with MiXCR from the multiplex PCR reads. This table holds 500,000 to 700,000 distinct CDR3 sequences, over 15% found once. The sequenced material came from blood. These TCRs come from a woman in her late teens or twenties with Graves' hyperthyroidism. Each CDR3 is given with its conserved first and last residue. Each record gives: D gene, clone size, J gene, V gene, CDR3 protein, CDR3 DNA. A D gene is named only where the DNA matches it firmly. Size is omitted from some rows. Given values are once, few, many or a class for expanded clones.

d_gene: TRBD1; abundance: few; j_gene: TRBJ1-2; v_gene: TRBV19; CDR3aa: CASSLGQGSAYGYTF; CDR3nt: TGTGCCAGTAGTCTCGGACAGGGGTCTGCATATGGCTACACCTTC
d_gene: TRBD2; abundance: few; j_gene: TRBJ2-2; v_gene: TRBV30; CDR3aa: CAWFLAGGTGELFF; CDR3nt: TGTGCCTGGTTTCTAGCGGGAGGCACCGGGGAGCTGTTTTTT
d_gene: TRBD2; abundance: once; j_gene: TRBJ2-1; v_gene: TRBV10-3; CDR3aa: CAISESGLAGGNEQFF; CDR3nt: TGTGCCATCAGTGAGTCGGGTCTAGCGGGAGGAAATGAGCAGTTCTTC
d_gene: TRBD1; abundance: .; j_gene: TRBJ1-4; v_gene: TRBV11-2; CDR3aa: CASSLGTGAASLLFF; CDR3nt: TGTGCCAGCAGCCTCGGGACAGGGGCTGCTTCTCTTCTGTTTTTT
d_gene: .; abundance: few; j_gene: TRBJ2-1; v_gene: TRBV24-1; CDR3aa: CATSDYRVNEQFF; CDR3nt: TGTGCCACCAGTGATTACAGGGTCAATGAGCAGTTCTTC
d_gene: .; abundance: few; j_gene: TRBJ2-7; v_gene: TRBV28; CDR3aa: CASSFGLGRNEQYF; CDR3nt: TGTGCCAGCAGTTTTGGACTGGGAAGGAACGAGCAGTACTTC
d_gene: .; abundance: many; j_gene: TRBJ1-1; v_gene: TRBV27; CDR3aa: CASSLGLALNTEAFF; CDR3nt: TGTGCCAGCAGTTTAGGGCTGGCCTTGAACACTGAAGCTTTCTTT
d_gene: .; abundance: .; j_gene: TRBJ1-1; v_gene: TRBV6-2/TRBV6-3; CDR3aa: CASSYGRRTEAFF; CDR3nt: TGTGCCAGCAGTTACGGTAGGCGGACTGAAGCTTTCTTT
d_gene: TRBD1; abundance: many; j_gene: TRBJ1-1; v_gene: TRBV13; CDR3aa: CASSYDRGTEAFF; CDR3nt: TGTGCCAGCAGCTACGACAGGGGGACTGAAGCTTTCTTT
d_gene: .; abundance: .; j_gene: TRBJ2-7; v_gene: TRBV11-2; CDR3aa: CASSLGGLAVGGEQYF; CDR3nt: TGTGCCAGCAGCTTAGGGGGATTGGCGGTCGGAGGCGAGCAGTACTTC
d_gene: TRBD1; abundance: many; j_gene: TRBJ1-1; v_gene: TRBV30; CDR3aa: CAWSSWGGQANKAFF; CDR3nt: TGTGCCTGGAGCAGCTGGGGGGGACAGGCCAATAAAGCTTTCTTT
d_gene: .; abundance: many; j_gene: TRBJ1-1; v_gene: TRBV2; CDR3aa: CASSEAVTGEAFF; CDR3nt: TGTGCCAGCAGTGAAGCGGTGACGGGAGAAGCTTTCTTT
d_gene: TRBD2; abundance: many; j_gene: TRBJ2-7; v_gene: TRBV6-2/TRBV6-3; CDR3aa: CASSSFEVWREDEQYF; CDR3nt: TGTGCCAGCAGTTCTTTTGAGGTGTGGCGGGAGGACGAGCAGTACTTC
d_gene: .; abundance: few; j_gene: TRBJ1-2; v_gene: TRBV13; CDR3aa: CASSSRAGGYTF; CDR3nt: TGTGCCAGCAGCTCTAGAGCTGGCGGCTACACCTTC
d_gene: .; abundance: .; j_gene: TRBJ2-1; v_gene: TRBV4-1; CDR3aa: CASSQGLGINNEQFF; CDR3nt: TGCGCCAGCAGCCAAGGGCTCGGGATCAACAATGAGCAGTTCTTC
d_gene: .; abundance: many; j_gene: TRBJ1-6; v_gene: TRBV7-2; CDR3aa: CASSLSGQPYSPLHF; CDR3nt: TGTGCCAGCAGCTTATCCGGGCAGCCATATTCACCCCTCCACTTT
d_gene: .; abundance: .; j_gene: TRBJ1-5; v_gene: TRBV9; CDR3aa: CASGVGAQPQHF; CDR3nt: TGTGCCAGCGGTGTAGGGGCTCAGCCCCAGCATTTT
d_gene: .; abundance: .; j_gene: TRBJ1-1; v_gene: TRBV6-6; CDR3aa: CASSYSRGMNTEAFF; CDR3nt: TGTGCCAGCAGTTACTCGCGGGGGATGAACACTGAAGCTTTCTTT
d_gene: .; abundance: many; j_gene: TRBJ1-1; v_gene: TRBV4-1; CDR3aa: CASSLSVGGARQDTEAFF; CDR3nt: TGCGCCAGCAGCCTATCTGTGGGGGGCGCCAGGCAGGACACTGAAGCTTTCTTT
d_gene: .; abundance: .; j_gene: TRBJ2-2; v_gene: TRBV19; CDR3aa: CASSIRPAYTGELFF; CDR3nt: TGTGCCAGTAGTATTCGCCCAGCGTACACCGGGGAGCTGTTTTTT
d_gene: .; abundance: many; j_gene: TRBJ2-7; v_gene: TRBV30; CDR3aa: CAWSRGGLSYEQYF; CDR3nt: TGTGCCTGGAGTCGCGGAGGGCTCTCCTACGAGCAGTACTTC
d_gene: .; abundance: once; j_gene: TRBJ1-5; v_gene: TRBV29-1; CDR3aa: CSVTLGGRGSNQPQHF; CDR3nt: TGCAGCGTTACTCTCGGGGGGCGAGGGAGCAATCAGCCCCAGCATTTT
d_gene: TRBD2; abundance: few; j_gene: TRBJ2-5; v_gene: TRBV4-3; CDR3aa: CASSQGLAGFGETQYF; CDR3nt: TGCGCCAGCAGCCAAGGGCTAGCGGGTTTCGGTGAGACCCAGTACTTC
d_gene: .; abundance: .; j_gene: TRBJ2-1; v_gene: TRBV7-9; CDR3aa: CASSFYICSASPYNEQFF; CDR3nt: .
d_gene: TRBD2; abundance: .; j_gene: TRBJ2-5; v_gene: TRBV29-1; CDR3aa: CSVAERGGEETQYF; CDR3nt: TGCAGCGTTGCGGAGCGGGGGGGCGAGGAGACCCAGTACTTC
d_gene: .; abundance: many; j_gene: TRBJ2-1; v_gene: TRBV2; CDR3aa: CASSEARTGSGAGSSYNEQFF; CDR3nt: TGTGCCAGCAGTGAAGCCCGGACCGGGTCGGGAGCCGGCAGCTCCTACAATGAGCAGTTCTTC
d_gene: .; abundance: .; j_gene: TRBJ1-1; v_gene: TRBV24-1; CDR3aa: CATSDATGLNTEAFF; CDR3nt: TGTGCCACCAGTGATGCGACAGGTCTGAACACTGAAGCTTTCTTT
d_gene: .; abundance: many; j_gene: TRBJ1-1; v_gene: TRBV15; CDR3aa: CATSRDIAEAFF; CDR3nt: TGTGCCACCAGCAGAGATATCGCTGAAGCTTTCTTT
d_gene: .; abundance: few; j_gene: TRBJ2-1; v_gene: TRBV27; CDR3aa: CASSFQGGAVNEQFF; CDR3nt: TGTGCCAGCAGTTTTCAGGGGGGGGCAGTCAATGAGCAGTTCTTC
d_gene: .; abundance: few; j_gene: TRBJ1-5; v_gene: TRBV19; CDR3aa: CASRSGREGNQPQHF; CDR3nt: TGTGCCAGTAGATCAGGCAGGGAGGGCAATCAGCCCCAGCATTTT
d_gene: .; abundance: .; j_gene: TRBJ1-2; v_gene: TRBV19; CDR3aa: CASSIDAYGYTF; CDR3nt: TGTGCCAGTAGTATAGATGCGTATGGCTACACCTTC
d_gene: .; abundance: few; j_gene: TRBJ2-1; v_gene: TRBV4-3; CDR3aa: CASSPGAGEQFF; CDR3nt: TGCGCCAGCAGCCCCGGCGCCGGTGAGCAGTTCTTC
d_gene: .; abundance: .; j_gene: TRBJ2-7; v_gene: TRBV24-1; CDR3aa: CATSDPLPEDTGVMYEQYF; CDR3nt: TGTGCCACCAGTGACCCCCTCCCGGAGGACACCGGCGTTATGTACGAGCAGTACTTC
d_gene: .; abundance: few; j_gene: TRBJ2-1; v_gene: TRBV29-1; CDR3aa: CSAGREPTYNEQFF; CDR3nt: TGCAGCGCTGGACGGGAGCCGACCTACAATGAGCAGTTCTTC
d_gene: TRBD1; abundance: .; j_gene: TRBJ2-1; v_gene: TRBV27; CDR3aa: CASSSRDREQFF; CDR3nt: TGTGCCAGCAGTTCCCGGGACAGGGAGCAGTTCTTC
d_gene: .; abundance: many; j_gene: TRBJ1-2; v_gene: TRBV20-1; CDR3aa: CSARGVTYGYTF; CDR3nt: TGCAGTGCTAGAGGGGTTACCTATGGCTACACCTTC
d_gene: .; abundance: few; j_gene: TRBJ2-2; v_gene: TRBV7-8; CDR3aa: CASSRPGTDTGELFF; CDR3nt: TGTGCCAGCAGCAGACCAGGGACCGACACCGGGGAGCTGTTTTTT
d_gene: TRBD1; abundance: .; j_gene: TRBJ1-6; v_gene: TRBV7-3; CDR3aa: CASSQGGNSPPHF; CDR3nt: TGTGCCAGCAGCCAGGGGGGGAATTCACCCCCCCACTTT
d_gene: .; abundance: few; j_gene: TRBJ1-1; v_gene: TRBV19; CDR3aa: CASSIAHPRGGRGSEAFF; CDR3nt: TGTGCCAGTAGTATCGCTCACCCGCGGGGGGGGAGAGGCTCTGAAGCTTTCTTT